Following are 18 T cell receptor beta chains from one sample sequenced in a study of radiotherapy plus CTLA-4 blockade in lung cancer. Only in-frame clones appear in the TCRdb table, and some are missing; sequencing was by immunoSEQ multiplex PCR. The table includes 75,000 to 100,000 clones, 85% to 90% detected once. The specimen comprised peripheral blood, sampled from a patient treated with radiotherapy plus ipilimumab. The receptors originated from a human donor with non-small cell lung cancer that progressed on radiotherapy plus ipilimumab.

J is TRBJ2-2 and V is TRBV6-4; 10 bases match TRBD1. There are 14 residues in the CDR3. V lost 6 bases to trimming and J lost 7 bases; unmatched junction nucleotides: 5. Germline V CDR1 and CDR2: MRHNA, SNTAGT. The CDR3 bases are TGTGCCAGCAGGATGACAGGGGGCGGCGGGGAGCTGTTTTTT. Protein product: CASRMTGGGGELFF.

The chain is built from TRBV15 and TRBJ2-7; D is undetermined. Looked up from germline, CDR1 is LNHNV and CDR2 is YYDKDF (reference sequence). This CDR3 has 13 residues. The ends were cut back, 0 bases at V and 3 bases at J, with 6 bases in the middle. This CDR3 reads CATSRDKVYEQYF. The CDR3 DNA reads TGTGCCACCAGCAGAGATAAGGTCTACGAGCAGTACTTC.

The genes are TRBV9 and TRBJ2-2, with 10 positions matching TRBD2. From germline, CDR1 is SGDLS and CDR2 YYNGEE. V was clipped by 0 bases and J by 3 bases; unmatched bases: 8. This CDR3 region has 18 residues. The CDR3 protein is CASSVGLRLAGYTGELFF. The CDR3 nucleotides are TGTGCCAGCAGCGTAGGTTTGAGACTAGCGGGCTACACCGGGGAGCTGTTTTTT.

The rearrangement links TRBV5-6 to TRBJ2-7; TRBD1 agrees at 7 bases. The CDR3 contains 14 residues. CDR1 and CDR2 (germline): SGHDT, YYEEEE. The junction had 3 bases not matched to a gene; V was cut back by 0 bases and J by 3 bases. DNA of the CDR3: TGTGCCAGCAGCTTGGAACAGGGGCACTACGAGCAGTACTTC. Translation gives CASSLEQGHYEQYF.

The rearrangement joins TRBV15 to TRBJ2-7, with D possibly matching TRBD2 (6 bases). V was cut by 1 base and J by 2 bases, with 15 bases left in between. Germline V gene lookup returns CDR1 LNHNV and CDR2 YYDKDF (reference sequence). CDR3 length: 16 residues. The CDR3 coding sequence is TGTGCCACCAGCAGAGGGAGGACTATGGTCACCTACGAGCAGTACTTC. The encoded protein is CATSRGRTMVTYEQYF. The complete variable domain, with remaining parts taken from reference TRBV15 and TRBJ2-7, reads DAMVIQNPRYQVTQFGKPVTLSCSQTLNHNVMYWYQQKSSQAPKLLFHYYDKDFNNEADTPDNFQSRRPNTSFCFLDIRSPGLGDTAMYLCATSRGRTMVTYEQYFGPGTRLTVT.

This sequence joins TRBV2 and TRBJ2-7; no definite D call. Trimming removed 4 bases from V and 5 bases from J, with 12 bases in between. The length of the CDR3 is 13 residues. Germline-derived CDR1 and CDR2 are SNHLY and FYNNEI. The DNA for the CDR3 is TGTGCCAGCAGTGGTTCCGGGCCCCACGAGCAGTACTTC. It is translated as CASSGSGPHEQYF.

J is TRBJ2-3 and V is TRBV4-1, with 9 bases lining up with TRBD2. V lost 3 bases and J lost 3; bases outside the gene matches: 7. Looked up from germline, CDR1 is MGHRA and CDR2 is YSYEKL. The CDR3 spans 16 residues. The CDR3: CASSHGPTSGTDTQYF. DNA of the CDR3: TGCGCCAGCAGCCACGGCCCGACTAGCGGAACAGATACGCAGTATTTT.

The CDR3 DNA reads TGTGCCAGCAGCTTTTCCGGTGAAAAACTGTTTTTT. Its translation: CASSFSGEKLFF. The chain carries TRBV7-9 and TRBJ1-4; D ambiguous. The CDR3 runs 12 residues. Trimming removed 3 bases at V and 7 bases at J, with 6 bases between. Germline CDR1 and CDR2: SEHNR and FQNEAQ (reference sequence).

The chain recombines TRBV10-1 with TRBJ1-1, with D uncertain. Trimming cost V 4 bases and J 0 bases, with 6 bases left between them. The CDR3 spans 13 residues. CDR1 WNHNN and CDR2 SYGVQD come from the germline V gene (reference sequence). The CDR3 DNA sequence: TGCGCCAGCAGTGGGACGGTGAACACTGAAGCTTTCTTT. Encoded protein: CASSGTVNTEAFF.

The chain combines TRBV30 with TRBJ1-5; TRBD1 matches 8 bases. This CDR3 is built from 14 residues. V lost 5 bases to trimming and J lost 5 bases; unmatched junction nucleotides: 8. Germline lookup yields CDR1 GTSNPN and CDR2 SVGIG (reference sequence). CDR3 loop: CAWDQGARDQPQHF. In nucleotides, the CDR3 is TGTGCCTGGGATCAGGGGGCTAGGGATCAGCCCCAGCATTTT.

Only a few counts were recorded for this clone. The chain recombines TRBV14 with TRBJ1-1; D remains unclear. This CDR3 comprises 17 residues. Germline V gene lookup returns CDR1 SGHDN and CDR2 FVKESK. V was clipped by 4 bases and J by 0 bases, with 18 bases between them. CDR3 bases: TGTGCCAGCAGCCCCAATATCAGGAGGCGGATGAACACTGAAGCTTTCTTT. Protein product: CASSPNIRRRMNTEAFF.

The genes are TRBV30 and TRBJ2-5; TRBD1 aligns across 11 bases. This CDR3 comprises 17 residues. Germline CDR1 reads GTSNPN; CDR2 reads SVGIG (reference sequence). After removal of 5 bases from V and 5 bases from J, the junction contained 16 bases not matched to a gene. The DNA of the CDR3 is TGTGCCTGGTGGACAGGGGGCAGTGCGGGACCGGGGGAGACCCAGTACTTC. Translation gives CAWWTGGSAGPGETQYF.

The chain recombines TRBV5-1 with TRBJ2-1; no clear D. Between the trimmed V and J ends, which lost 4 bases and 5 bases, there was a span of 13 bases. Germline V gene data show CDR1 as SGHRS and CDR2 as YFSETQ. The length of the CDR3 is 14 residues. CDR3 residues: CASSLRSVNNEQFF. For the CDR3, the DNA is TGCGCCAGCAGCCTCCGGTCCGTAAACAATGAGCAGTTCTTC.

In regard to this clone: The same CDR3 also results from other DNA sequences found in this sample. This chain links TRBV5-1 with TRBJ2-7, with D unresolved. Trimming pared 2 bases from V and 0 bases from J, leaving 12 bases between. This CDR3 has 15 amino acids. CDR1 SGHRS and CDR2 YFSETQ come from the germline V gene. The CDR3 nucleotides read TGCGCCAGCAGCTTTGCAGGCTCTTCCTCCTACGAGCAGTACTTC. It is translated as CASSFAGSSSYEQYF.

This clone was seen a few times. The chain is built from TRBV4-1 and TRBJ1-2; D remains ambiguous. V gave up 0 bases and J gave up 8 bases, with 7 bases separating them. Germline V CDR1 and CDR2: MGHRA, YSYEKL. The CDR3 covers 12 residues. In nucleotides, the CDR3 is TGCGCCAGCAGCCAAGACAGTGTGGGCTACACCTTC. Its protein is CASSQDSVGYTF.

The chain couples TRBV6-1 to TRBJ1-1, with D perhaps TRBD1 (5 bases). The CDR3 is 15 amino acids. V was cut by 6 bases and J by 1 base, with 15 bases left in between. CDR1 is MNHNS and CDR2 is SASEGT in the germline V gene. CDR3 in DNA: TGTGCCAGCAGGGGGCAATGGGGATCGAACACTGAAGCTTTCTTT. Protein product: CASRGQWGSNTEAFF.

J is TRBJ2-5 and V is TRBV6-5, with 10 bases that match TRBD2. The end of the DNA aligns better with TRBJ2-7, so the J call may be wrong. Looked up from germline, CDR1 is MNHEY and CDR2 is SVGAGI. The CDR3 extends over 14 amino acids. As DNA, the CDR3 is TGTGCCAGCACGGTCCTAGCGGGAGCCCACGAGCAGTACTTC. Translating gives CASTVLAGAHEQYF.

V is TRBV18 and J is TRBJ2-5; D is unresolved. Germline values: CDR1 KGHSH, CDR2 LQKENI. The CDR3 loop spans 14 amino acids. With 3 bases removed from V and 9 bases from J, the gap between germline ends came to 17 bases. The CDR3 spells CASSPTATTGAQYF. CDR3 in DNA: TGTGCCAGCTCACCGACGGCTACAACTGGGGCCCAGTACTTC.